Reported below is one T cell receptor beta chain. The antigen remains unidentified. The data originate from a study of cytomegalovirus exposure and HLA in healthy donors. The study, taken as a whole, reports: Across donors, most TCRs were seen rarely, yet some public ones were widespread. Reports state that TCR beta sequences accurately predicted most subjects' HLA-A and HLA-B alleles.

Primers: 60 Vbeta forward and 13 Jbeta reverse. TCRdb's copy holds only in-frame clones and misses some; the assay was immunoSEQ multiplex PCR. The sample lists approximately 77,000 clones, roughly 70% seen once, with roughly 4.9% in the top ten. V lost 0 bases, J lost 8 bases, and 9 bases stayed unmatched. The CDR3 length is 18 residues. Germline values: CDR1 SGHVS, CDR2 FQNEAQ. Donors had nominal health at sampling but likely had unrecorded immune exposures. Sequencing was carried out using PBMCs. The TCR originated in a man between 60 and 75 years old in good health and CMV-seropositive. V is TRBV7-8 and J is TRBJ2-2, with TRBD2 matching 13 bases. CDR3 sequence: CASSLATSGGTLKGELFF. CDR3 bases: TGTGCCAGCAGCTTAGCGACTAGCGGGGGGACCTTAAAAGGGGAGCTGTTTTTT. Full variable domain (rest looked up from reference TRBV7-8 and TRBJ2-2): GAGVSQSPRYKVAKRGQDVALRCDPISGHVSLFWYQQALGQGPEFLTYFQNEAQLDKSGLPSDRFFAERPEGSVSTLKIQRTQQEDSAVYLCASSLATSGGTLKGELFFGEGSRLTVL.